This entry is about one TCR beta chain. Its antigen is not identified. The data were obtained in a study of shared clonotypes between healthy human individuals. Study summary: The study drew on a couple of women and a few men aged 18 to 49 as donors.

Measured with immunoSEQ multiplex PCR; TCRdb has only the in-frame clones, and not every one. The sample lists 2,500,000 or so clones, 93% occurring once. Germline V gene sequence: CDR1 SGHRS, CDR2 YFSETQ. Trimming took off 0 bases at V and 2 bases at J, with 11 bases between the two ends. CDR3 length equals 15 residues. Healthy HIV-negative adults with no recent acute infections or vaccinations were recruited as donors. Study-wide results and caveats: Among the subsets, naive ones generally showed larger estimated richness than memory ones. What limited the represented genetic and exposure-history diversity was the small number of donors.

The receptor comes from a man aged 18-30 years in good health. Some clones in this sample may be carry-over from other donors' samples. V is TRBV5-1 and J is TRBJ2-5, with a weak D call TRBD2 (6 bases). Sequenced input: naive CD4+ T cells from PBMCs. Subset described: CD45RA+ positively selected. As DNA, the CDR3 is TGCGCCAGCAGCTTGGAGGCGGGGAAACAAGAGACCCAGTACTTC. Translated, it gives CASSLEAGKQETQYF.